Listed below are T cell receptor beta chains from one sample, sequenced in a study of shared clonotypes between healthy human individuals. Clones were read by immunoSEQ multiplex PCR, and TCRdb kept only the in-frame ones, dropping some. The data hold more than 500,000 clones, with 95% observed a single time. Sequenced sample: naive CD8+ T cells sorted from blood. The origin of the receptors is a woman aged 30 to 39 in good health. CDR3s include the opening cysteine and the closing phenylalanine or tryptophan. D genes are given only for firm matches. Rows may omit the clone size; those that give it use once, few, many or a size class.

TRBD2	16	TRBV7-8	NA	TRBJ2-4	TGTGCCAGCAGCTTAGCTAGCGGGCCAGCCAAAAACATTCAGTACTTC	CASSLASGPAKNIQYF
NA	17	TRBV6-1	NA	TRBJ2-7	TGTGCCAGCAGTGAAGCTAAAAACCGGGTGACCTCCTACGAGCAGTACTTC	CASSEAKNRVTSYEQYF
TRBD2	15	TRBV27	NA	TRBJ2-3	TGTGCCAGCAGTCAGGGGACTAGCGGGAGGGATACGCAGTATTTT	CASSQGTSGRDTQYF
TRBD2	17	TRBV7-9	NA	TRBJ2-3	TGTGCCAGCAGCTTAGACGGACTAGCGGGAGGGCATGATACGCAGTATTTT	CASSLDGLAGGHDTQYF
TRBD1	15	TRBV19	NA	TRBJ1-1	TGTGCCAGTAGTACCTCAGGGGGCGTGAGTCCTGAAGCTTTCTTT	CASSTSGGVSPEAFF
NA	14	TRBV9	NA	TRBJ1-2	TGTGCCAGCAGCGTAGACGTAGGCCAACGGGGCTACACCTTC	CASSVDVGQRGYTF
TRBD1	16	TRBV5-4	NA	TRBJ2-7	TGTGCCAGCAGTTTGCTTGGAAGACAGGGGGCTGCTGAGCAGTACTTC	CASSLLGRQGAAEQYF
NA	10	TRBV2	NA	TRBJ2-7	TGTGCCAGCAGTGACCACGAGCAGTACTTC	CASSDHEQYF
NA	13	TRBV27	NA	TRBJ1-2	TGTGCCAGCAGTTACGGGAGTAACTATGGCTACACCTTC	CASSYGSNYGYTF
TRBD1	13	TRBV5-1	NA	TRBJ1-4	TGCGCCAGCAGCGGACAGGGTTCAGGCAAACTGTTTTTT	CASSGQGSGKLFF
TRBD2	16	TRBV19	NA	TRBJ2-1	TGTGCCAGTAGTATGGGAATTAGCGGGAGGTGGCATGAGCAGTTCTTC	CASSMGISGRWHEQFF
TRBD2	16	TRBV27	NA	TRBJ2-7	TGTGCCAGCAGCCCCGGCAGCGGGAGCCTATCCTACGAGCAGTACTTC	CASSPGSGSLSYEQYF
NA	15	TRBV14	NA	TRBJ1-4	TGTGCCAGCAGCCAAGGAGGTTTCGGTAATGAAAAACTGTTTTTT	CASSQGGFGNEKLFF
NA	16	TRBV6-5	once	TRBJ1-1	TGTGCCAGCAGTTACCCCCGTCGGGACATGAACACTGAAGCTTTCTTT	CASSYPRRDMNTEAFF
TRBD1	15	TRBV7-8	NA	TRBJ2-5	TGTGCCAGCAGCTTAGGGGCAGGGGGCACGGAGACCCAGTACTTC	CASSLGAGGTETQYF
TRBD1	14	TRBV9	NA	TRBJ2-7	TGTGCCAGCAGCACCGGACAGGGAAGCTACGAGCAGTACTTC	CASSTGQGSYEQYF
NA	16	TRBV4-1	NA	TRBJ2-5	TGCGCCAGCAGCCAAGAGGTCAGCAGGGGTGCAGAGACCCAGTACTTC	CASSQEVSRGAETQYF
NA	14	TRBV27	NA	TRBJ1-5	TGTGCCAGCAGTTTTATTGGGAGCAATCAGCCCCAGCATTTT	CASSFIGSNQPQHF
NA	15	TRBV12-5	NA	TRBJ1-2	TGTGCTAGTGGTTTATGGAGCAGGCTAGAATATGGCTACACCTTC	CASGLWSRLEYGYTF
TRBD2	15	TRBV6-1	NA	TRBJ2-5	TGTGCCAGCAGTGAAGGACTAGCGCCAACGGAGACCCAGTACTTC	CASSEGLAPTETQYF
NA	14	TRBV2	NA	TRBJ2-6	TGTGCCAGCAGTTGGGCTTCTGGGGCCAACGTCCTGACTTTC	CASSWASGANVLTF
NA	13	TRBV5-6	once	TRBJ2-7	TGTGCCAGCAGCTTCCGACTGACCTACGAGCAGTACTTC	CASSFRLTYEQYF
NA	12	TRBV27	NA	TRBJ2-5	TGTGCCAGCAGTTTCGCGGGGGAGACCCAGTACTTC	CASSFAGETQYF
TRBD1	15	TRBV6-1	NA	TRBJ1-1	TGTGCCAGCAGTGATACAACAGGGGGCGGAACTGAAGCTTTCTTT	CASSDTTGGGTEAFF
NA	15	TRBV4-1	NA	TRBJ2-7	TGCGCCAGCAGCCAAAACAGGGCCCCTTCCTACGAGCAGTACTTC	CASSQNRAPSYEQYF
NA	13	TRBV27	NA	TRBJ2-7	TGTGCCAGCAGTTTCGGGCAGGGGTACGAGCAGTACTTC	CASSFGQGYEQYF
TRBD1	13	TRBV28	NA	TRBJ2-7	TGTGCCAGCAGTCCGGACAGGGCCCACGAGCAGTACTTC	CASSPDRAHEQYF
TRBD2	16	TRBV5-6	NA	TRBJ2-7	TGTGCCAGCAGCTCGGGACTAGCGGGACTCAATATTGAGCAGTACTTC	CASSSGLAGLNIEQYF